The 31 T cell receptor beta chains below come from one sample, sequenced in a study of T cell responses to AZD1222 COVID-19 vaccine. Assay: immunoSEQ multiplex PCR; the TCRdb copy retains only in-frame clones and omits some. The table shows about 78,000 clones, with approximately 90% occurring only once. The sample consisted of peripheral blood, taken 28 days after the second AZD1222 dose. These receptor sequences come from an adult who received the AZD1222 COVID-19 vaccine.

The chain recombines TRBV6-5 with TRBJ2-3; D is ambiguous. V was cut by 6 bases and J by 4 bases, with 8 bases left in between. The CDR3 covers 12 residues. Germline CDR1 and CDR2: MNHEY and SVGAGI. CDR3 loop: CASSQRSDTQYF. Written as DNA, the CDR3 is TGTGCCAGCAGCCAGAGGTCAGATACGCAGTATTTT.

J is TRBJ2-5 and V is TRBV18; D is undetermined. The CDR3 runs to 11 residues. Germline CDR1 and CDR2: KGHSH and LQKENI. V dropped 3 bases and J dropped 5 bases, with 4 bases sitting between them. The CDR3 nucleotides are TGTGCCAGCTCACCCGGGGAGACCCAGTACTTC. This translates into CASSPGETQYF.

Only one count was recorded for this clone. The gene calls are TRBV6-5 and TRBJ1-5, with D unclear. The germline V gene encodes CDR1 MNHEY and CDR2 SVGAGI. The CDR3 length is 15 residues. Trimming cost V 0 bases and J 0 bases, with 6 bases left between them. Here the CDR3 DNA reads TGTGCCAGCAGTTACTCTCTGAATAGCAATCAGCCCCAGCATTTT. Translating it yields CASSYSLNSNQPQHF.

The V call is TRBV5-1, the J call TRBJ1-1; no firm D call. The ends were cut back, 0 bases at V and 0 bases at J, with 3 bases in the middle. From germline, CDR1 is SGHRS and CDR2 YFSETQ. This CDR3 comprises 13 residues. DNA of the CDR3: TGCGCCAGCAGCTTGGAGTTGAACACTGAAGCTTTCTTT. Its translation: CASSLELNTEAFF.

The chain uses TRBV7-6 and TRBJ2-1; 8 bases match TRBD1. The CDR3 consists of 15 residues. V lost 5 bases and J lost 5; bases outside the gene matches: 8. The germline CDR1 and CDR2 sequences are SGHVS and FNYEAQ. As DNA, the CDR3 is TGTGCCAGCAGCCCTCCGGGACAGGCTCACAATGAGCAGTTCTTC. It is translated as CASSPPGQAHNEQFF.

The rearrangement joins TRBV6-1 to TRBJ1-2; no reliable D call. Between the trimmed V and J ends, which lost 1 base and 6 bases, there was a span of 9 bases. Per germline, CDR1 MNHNS and CDR2 SASEGT. The CDR3 runs 13 residues. CDR3 sequence: CASSEGRADGYTF. DNA of the CDR3: TGTGCCAGCAGTGAAGGTCGAGCCGATGGCTACACCTTC.

There are a few counts of this clone. The chain links TRBV6-1 to TRBJ1-1; D not resolved. The germline V and J ends were trimmed by 2 bases and 5 bases, with 6 bases remaining between them. CDR3 size: 12 residues. Germline V gene lookup returns CDR1 MNHNS and CDR2 SASEGT. CDR3 sequence (DNA): TGTGCCAGCAGTGAAATGGGGACTGAAGCTTTCTTT. Amino acid sequence: CASSEMGTEAFF.

The V gene is TRBV5-6, the J gene TRBJ2-3; a possible D gene is TRBD2 (6 bases). The V gene lost 2 bases and the J gene lost 5 bases, with 12 bases spanning the gap. The CDR3 covers 14 residues. Per germline, CDR1 SGHDT and CDR2 YYEEEE. Here the CDR3 DNA reads TGTGCCAGCAGCTTCCCGTCGGGGGTAGATACGCAGTATTTT. Residues: CASSFPSGVDTQYF.

This chain uses TRBV6-4 with TRBJ1-4, with D unclear. V lost 11 bases and J lost 0, with 16 bases in between. The CDR3 extends over 15 amino acids. Per the germline V gene, CDR1 is MRHNA and CDR2 is SNTAGT. CDR3 nucleotides: TGTGCCGGACCTCTCAAGTCGACAACTAATGAAAAACTGTTTTTT. Translated: CAGPLKSTTNEKLFF.

This clone has just a few counts. The rearrangement uses TRBV5-4 and TRBJ1-1; D is perhaps TRBD1 (6 bases). There are 13 residues in the CDR3. The V gene's germline CDR1 is SGHNT and CDR2 YYREEE (reference sequence). V was cut by 6 bases and J by 1 base, with 10 bases left in between. The CDR3 nucleotides are TGTGCCAGCAACCCGACAGGGAACACTGAAGCTTTCTTT. This translates into CASNPTGNTEAFF.

The J gene is TRBJ2-7, the V gene TRBV7-9; TRBD1 matches 9 bases. Germline V lookup: CDR1 SEHNR, CDR2 FQNEAQ (reference sequence). Trimming cost V 5 bases and J 4 bases; bases outside gene matches: 3. This CDR3 has 13 amino acids. The chain's CDR3 is CASSGQGTYEQYF. DNA for the CDR3: TGTGCCAGCAGCGGACAGGGGACTTACGAGCAGTACTTC.

The chain employs TRBV3-1 (or the pseudogene TRBV3-2) and TRBJ2-1; D remains ambiguous. The germline gives CDR1 LGHDT, CDR2 YNNKEL (reference sequence). This CDR3 is built from 12 residues. V lost 1 base, J lost 9 bases, and 7 bases lay in between. The DNA of the CDR3 is TGTGCCAGCAGCCAAGTCAGCTCTGAGCAGTTCTTC. The encoded protein is CASSQVSSEQFF.

This clone was seen only once. Compared with germline, one end of the junction differs, possibly owing to a read error. The gene calls are TRBV10-3 and TRBJ1-6, with TRBD1 identical over 12 bases. This CDR3 has 14 residues. CDR1 and CDR2 (germline): ENHRY, SYGVKD. The CDR3, as DNA: TGTGCCATCAGCGCATCGTTTTCTCCGGGACAGGGGGCATTT. Amino acids: CAISASFSPGQGAF.

The chain combines TRBV7-9 with TRBJ1-4; 9 nucleotides match TRBD1. Germline V lookup: CDR1 SEHNR, CDR2 FQNEAQ (reference sequence). V shed 6 bases, J shed 6 bases, and the junction held 11 bases outside the gene matches. The CDR3 consists of 16 residues. CDR3 sequence: CASRSNRGRDDEKLFF. CDR3 DNA: TGTGCCAGCAGATCTAACAGGGGGCGCGACGATGAAAAACTGTTTTTT. Full variable domain (missing parts from reference TRBV7-9 and TRBJ1-4): DTGVSQNPRHKITKRGQNVTFRCDPISEHNRLYWYRQTLGQGPEFLTYFQNEAQLEKSRLLSDRFSAERPKGSFSTLEIQRTEQGDSAMYLCASRSNRGRDDEKLFFGSGTQLSVL.

V is TRBV7-8 and J is TRBJ2-1; TRBD2 matches 13 bases. CDR1 is SGHVS, CDR2 FQNEAQ, per germline. This CDR3 is built from 20 residues. With V trimmed by 1 base and J by 2 bases, 11 bases remained unmatched. CDR3 DNA sequence: TGTGCCAGCAGCTTAGGGGACGGGACTAGCGGGATGTTGCCCTACAATGAGCAGTTCTTC. Translation: CASSLGDGTSGMLPYNEQFF.

The V gene is TRBV7-2, the J gene TRBJ1-2; possible D gene TRBD1, 6 bases. The CDR3 is 12 residues long. Between the trimmed V and J ends, which lost 5 bases and 3 bases, there was a span of 7 bases. From germline, CDR1 is SGHTA and CDR2 FQGNSA. CDR3: CASSHRDYGYTF. In DNA form, the CDR3 reads TGTGCCAGCAGCCACAGGGACTATGGCTACACCTTC. The whole variable domain, remainder taken from reference TRBV7-2 and TRBJ1-2, is GAGVSQSPSNKVTEKGKDVELRCDPISGHTALYWYRQSLGQGLEFLIYFQGNSAPDKSGLPSDRFSAERTGGSVSTLTIQRTQQEDSAVYLCASSHRDYGYTFGSGTRLTVV.

The genes are TRBV7-8 and TRBJ1-1, with a possible D match to TRBD1 (6 bases). Germline CDR1 reads SGHVS; CDR2 reads FQNEAQ. The CDR3 covers 13 residues. V shed 5 bases and J shed 4 bases, with 11 bases lying between them. The CDR3 region has the DNA TGTGCCAGCAGCGTCCAGGGGAGCACTGAAGCTTTCTTT. It codes for CASSVQGSTEAFF. The full variable domain, completed using reference TRBV7-8 and TRBJ1-1, is GAGVSQSPRYKVAKRGQDVALRCDPISGHVSLFWYQQALGQGPEFLTYFQNEAQLDKSGLPSDRFFAERPEGSVSTLKIQRTQQEDSAVYLCASSVQGSTEAFFGQGTRLTVV.

V gene TRBV6-5 combines with J gene TRBJ1-1; D uncertain. CDR1 and CDR2 (germline): MNHEY, SVGAGI. This CDR3 comprises 13 residues. V was trimmed by 5 bases and J by 1 base, leaving 8 bases between them. The CDR3: CASSKNQNTEAFF. The CDR3 region has the DNA TGTGCCAGCAGTAAGAACCAGAACACTGAAGCTTTCTTT.

This clone occurred a few times. V usage is TRBV19 and J usage is TRBJ1-5; possibly TRBD1 for D (6 bases). Looked up from germline, CDR1 is LNHDA and CDR2 is SQIVND (reference sequence). This CDR3 is 14 amino acids long. Trimming took 5 bases from V and 7 from J, leaving 15 bases between them. The CDR3 nucleotides are TGTGCCAGTAGTGGAAGCAGGGGTGGCCAGCCCCAGCATTTT. Translating gives CASSGSRGGQPQHF.

The chain recombines TRBV6-4 with TRBJ1-5; D unclear. The germline gives CDR1 MRHNA, CDR2 SNTAGT. The CDR3 sequence is 14 residues long. V lost 2 bases to trimming and J lost 3 bases, with 8 bases between them. The CDR3: CASSDGSNNQPQHF. CDR3 DNA: TGTGCCAGCAGTGACGGCAGCAACAATCAGCCCCAGCATTTT.

In DNA, the CDR3 is TGTGCCAGCAGCTTAAGCCTTGGCGTTAGTTCGAACACCATATATTTT. Translated, it gives CASSLSLGVSSNTIYF. V gene TRBV7-9 combines with J gene TRBJ1-3; D is undetermined. V shed 2 bases and J shed 7 bases, with 18 bases lying between them. The CDR3 covers 16 residues. Germline CDR1 SEHNR, CDR2 FQNEAQ (reference sequence).

This rearrangement joins TRBV19 to TRBJ1-1; 8 bases are shared with TRBD1. In germline, CDR1 is LNHDA, CDR2 SQIVND (reference sequence). The CDR3 has 18 residues. V gave up 2 bases and J gave up 4 bases; unmatched junction bases: 15. The CDR3 spells CASSIIPTGVGIGTEAFF. Written as DNA, the CDR3 is TGTGCCAGTAGTATAATCCCGACAGGGGTGGGGATAGGCACTGAAGCTTTCTTT.

Comments on this clone: In the same sample, other DNA sequences code for this CDR3. The chain carries TRBV7-3 and TRBJ1-1, with D possibly TRBD1 on 6 matching bases. The CDR3 has 15 amino acids. V lost 0 bases and J 2 bases, leaving 10 bases between the germline ends. The germline gives CDR1 SGHTA, CDR2 FQGTGA. The CDR3 sequence is CASSLTGGPNTEAFF. The CDR3 region has the DNA TGTGCCAGCAGCTTAACGGGGGGCCCCAACACTGAAGCTTTCTTT.

The chain uses TRBV6-5 and TRBJ1-1, with D unresolved. This CDR3 is 13 amino acids long. CDR1 MNHEY and CDR2 SVGAGI come from the germline V gene. Trimming took off 5 bases at V and 0 bases at J, with 7 bases between the two ends. The CDR3 DNA follows: TGTGCCAGCAGTCGTCAGGTGAACACTGAAGCTTTCTTT. It codes for CASSRQVNTEAFF.

The chain links TRBV10-3 to TRBJ1-2; 7 positions match TRBD1. The CDR3 covers 15 residues. The V and J ends lost 4 bases and 1 base, in that order; junction bases with no gene match: 6. The V gene's germline CDR1 is ENHRY and CDR2 SYGVKD. CDR3 region: CAISVSRGYNYGYTF. In DNA form, the CDR3 reads TGTGCCATCAGTGTAAGCAGGGGGTATAACTATGGCTACACCTTC.

The chain employs TRBV4-3 and TRBJ1-4; D unclear. The length of the CDR3 is 15 residues. Germline V lookup: CDR1 LGHNA, CDR2 YSLEER. Trimming took off 0 bases at V and 0 bases at J, with 5 bases between the two ends. The CDR3 DNA is TGCGCCAGCAGCCAAGAGCTAGCAACTAATGAAAAACTGTTTTTT. This encodes CASSQELATNEKLFF.

The V gene is TRBV29-1, the J gene TRBJ2-2; TRBD1 aligns across 7 bases. This CDR3 spans 12 amino acids. V shed 7 bases, J shed 3 bases, and the junction held 2 bases outside the gene matches. Per the germline V gene, CDR1 is SQVTM and CDR2 is ANQGSEA. The CDR3 region has the DNA TGCAGCGGGGACAGTTACACCGGGGAGCTGTTTTTT. Residues: CSGDSYTGELFF.

The chain combines TRBV29-1 with TRBJ2-7, with 8 positions matching TRBD1. This CDR3 has 13 residues. Germline loops: CDR1 SQVTM, CDR2 ANQGSEA. The trim removed 2 bases at V and 6 bases at J, leaving 6 bases unmatched. CDR3 in amino acids: CSVERQGSGEQYF. The CDR3 bases are TGCAGCGTTGAAAGACAGGGGTCAGGCGAGCAGTACTTC.

V and J are TRBV18 and TRBJ1-3; no clear D. The CDR3 is 12 amino acids. Trimming removed 5 bases at V and 4 bases at J, with 6 bases between. Germline V gene lookup returns CDR1 KGHSH and CDR2 LQKENI. The CDR3 nucleotides are TGTGCCAGCTCAGCTACAGGAAACACCATATATTTT. Protein sequence: CASSATGNTIYF. The whole variable domain, remainder taken from reference TRBV18 and TRBJ1-3, is NAGVMQNPRHLVRRRGQEARLRCSPMKGHSHVYWYRQLPEEGLKFMVYLQKENIIDESGMPKERFSAEFPKEGPSILRIQQVVRGDSAAYFCASSATGNTIYFGEGSWLTVV.

The chain employs TRBV9 and TRBJ2-2; possible D gene TRBD2, 5 bases. Trimming took off 0 bases at V and 0 bases at J, with 9 bases between the two ends. Germline loops: CDR1 SGDLS, CDR2 YYNGEE. CDR3 size: 16 residues. CDR3 nucleotide sequence: TGTGCCAGCAGCGTAGCTCCAGCGGCGAACACCGGGGAGCTGTTTTTT. Translating it yields CASSVAPAANTGELFF.

This clone was seen once. The rearrangement joins TRBV5-6 to TRBJ1-3, with TRBD1 as a possible D gene (6 bases). CDR1 is SGHDT, CDR2 YYEEEE, per germline. The length of the CDR3 is 16 residues. With 4 bases removed from V and 3 bases from J, the gap between germline ends came to 17 bases. The CDR3 sequence: CASSQIQGGDGNTIYF. The CDR3 coding sequence is TGTGCCAGCAGCCAAATACAGGGTGGAGATGGAAACACCATATATTTT.